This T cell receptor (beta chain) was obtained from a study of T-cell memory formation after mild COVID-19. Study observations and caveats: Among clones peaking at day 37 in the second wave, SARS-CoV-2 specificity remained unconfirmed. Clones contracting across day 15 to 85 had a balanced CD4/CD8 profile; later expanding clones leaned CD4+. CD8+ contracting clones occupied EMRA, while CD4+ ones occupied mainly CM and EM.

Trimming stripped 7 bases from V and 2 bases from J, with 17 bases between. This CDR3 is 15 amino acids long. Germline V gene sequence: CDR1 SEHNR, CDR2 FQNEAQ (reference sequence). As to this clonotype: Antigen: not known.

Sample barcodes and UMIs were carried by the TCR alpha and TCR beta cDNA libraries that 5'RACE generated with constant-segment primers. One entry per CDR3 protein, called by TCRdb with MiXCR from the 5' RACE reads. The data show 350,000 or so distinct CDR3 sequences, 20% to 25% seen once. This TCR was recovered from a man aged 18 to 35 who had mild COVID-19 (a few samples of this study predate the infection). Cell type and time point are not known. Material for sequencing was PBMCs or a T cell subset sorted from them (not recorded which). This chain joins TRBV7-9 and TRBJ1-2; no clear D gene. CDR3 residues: CASNYPPGWNYGYTF. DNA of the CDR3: TGTGCCAGCAACTACCCGCCGGGGTGGAACTATGGCTACACCTTC.